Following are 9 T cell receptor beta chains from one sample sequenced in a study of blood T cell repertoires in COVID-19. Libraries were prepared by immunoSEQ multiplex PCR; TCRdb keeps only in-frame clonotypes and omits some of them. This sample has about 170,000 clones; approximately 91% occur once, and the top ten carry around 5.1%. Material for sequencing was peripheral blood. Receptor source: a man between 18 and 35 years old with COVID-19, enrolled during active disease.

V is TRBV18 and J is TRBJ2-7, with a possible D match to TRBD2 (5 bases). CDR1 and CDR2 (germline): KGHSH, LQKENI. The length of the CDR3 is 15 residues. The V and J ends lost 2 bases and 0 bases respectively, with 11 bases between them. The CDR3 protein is CASSPLTSGSYEQYF. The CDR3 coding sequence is TGTGCCAGCTCACCATTGACAAGCGGCTCCTACGAGCAGTACTTC.

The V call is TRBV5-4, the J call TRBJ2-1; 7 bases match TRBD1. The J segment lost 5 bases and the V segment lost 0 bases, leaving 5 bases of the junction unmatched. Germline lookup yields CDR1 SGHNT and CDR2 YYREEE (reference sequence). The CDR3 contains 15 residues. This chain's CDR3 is CASSLEGRGNNEQFF. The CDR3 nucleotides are TGTGCCAGCAGCTTGGAGGGCAGGGGGAACAATGAGCAGTTCTTC. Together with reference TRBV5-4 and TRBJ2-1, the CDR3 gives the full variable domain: ETGVTQSPTHLIKTRGQQVTLRCSSQSGHNTVSWYQQALGQGPQFIFQYYREEENGRGNFPPRFSGLQFPNYSSELNVNALELDDSALYLCASSLEGRGNNEQFFGPGTRLTVL.

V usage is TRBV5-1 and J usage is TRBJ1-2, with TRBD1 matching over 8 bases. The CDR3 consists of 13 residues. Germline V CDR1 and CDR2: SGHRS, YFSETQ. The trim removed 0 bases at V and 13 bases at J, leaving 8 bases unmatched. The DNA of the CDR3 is TGCGCCAGCAGCTTGGAGGCAGGGGGCGCCGGCACCTTC. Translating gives CASSLEAGGAGTF.

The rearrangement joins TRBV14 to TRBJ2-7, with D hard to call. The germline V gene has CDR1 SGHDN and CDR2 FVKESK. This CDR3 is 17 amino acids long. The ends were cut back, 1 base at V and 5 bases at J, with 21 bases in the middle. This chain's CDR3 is CASSQGIGGQLNHEQYF. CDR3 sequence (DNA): TGTGCCAGCAGCCAAGGAATAGGCGGTCAGTTAAACCACGAGCAGTACTTC.

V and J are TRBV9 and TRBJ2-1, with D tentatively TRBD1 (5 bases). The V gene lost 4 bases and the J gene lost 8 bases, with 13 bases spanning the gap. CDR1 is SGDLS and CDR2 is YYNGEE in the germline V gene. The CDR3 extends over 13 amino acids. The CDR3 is CASSPGPPYEQFF. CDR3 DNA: TGTGCCAGCAGCCCAGGGCCACCCTATGAGCAGTTCTTC. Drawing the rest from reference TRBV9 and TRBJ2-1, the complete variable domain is DSGVTQTPKHLITATGQRVTLRCSPRSGDLSVYWYQQSLDQGLQFLIQYYNGEERAKGNILERFSAQQFPDLHSELNLSSLELGDSALYFCASSPGPPYEQFFGPGTRLTVL.

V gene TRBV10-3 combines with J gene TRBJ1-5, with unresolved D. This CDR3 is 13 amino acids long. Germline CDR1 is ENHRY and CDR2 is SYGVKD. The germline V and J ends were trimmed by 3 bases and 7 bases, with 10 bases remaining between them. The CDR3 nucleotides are TGTGCCATCAGTGACTCAGATCGCCAGCCCCAGCATTTT. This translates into CAISDSDRQPQHF.

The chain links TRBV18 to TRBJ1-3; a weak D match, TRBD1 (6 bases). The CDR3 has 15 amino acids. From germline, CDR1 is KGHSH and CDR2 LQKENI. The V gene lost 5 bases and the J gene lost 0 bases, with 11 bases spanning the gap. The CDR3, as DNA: TGTGCCAGCTCAGTACAGGGAGTCTCTGGAAACACCATATATTTT. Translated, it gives CASSVQGVSGNTIYF.

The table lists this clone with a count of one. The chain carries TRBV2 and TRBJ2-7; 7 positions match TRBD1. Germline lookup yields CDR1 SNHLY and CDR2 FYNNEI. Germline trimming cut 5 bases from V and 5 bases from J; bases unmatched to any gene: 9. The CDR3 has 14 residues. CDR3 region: CASSIARQGHEQYF. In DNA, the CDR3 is TGTGCCAGCAGTATAGCCAGACAGGGCCACGAGCAGTACTTC.

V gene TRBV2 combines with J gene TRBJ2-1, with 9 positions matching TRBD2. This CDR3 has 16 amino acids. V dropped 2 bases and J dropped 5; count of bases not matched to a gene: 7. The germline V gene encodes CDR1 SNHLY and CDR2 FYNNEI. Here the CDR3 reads CASSERGLARDNEQFF. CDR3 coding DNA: TGTGCCAGCAGTGAAAGGGGACTAGCACGCGACAATGAGCAGTTCTTC.